The clone carrying this T cell receptor beta chain was counted between two and nine times. Its antigen is as yet unknown. This sample was included in a study of T-cell reconstitution after alpha-beta-depleted transplantation in children. J gave up 2 bases and V 5 bases, and 11 bases lay outside the gene matches. This CDR3 region has 18 residues. In germline, CDR1 is MDHEN, CDR2 SYDVKM. Study-level points and caveats: Surviving recipient T cells and thymic progenitors underlay high day-60 TCRbeta diversity in some patients.

Unique molecular identifiers were incorporated when the TCRbeta library was constructed. A single record per CDR3 protein comes from TCRdb applying MiXCR to the PCR reads. The sample has about 460,000 distinct CDR3 sequences, 11% seen once. J is TRBJ1-5 and V is TRBV28; TRBD1 matches at 11 bases. The sequences come from PBMCs, mostly from graft donor cells, collected 180 days after TCRalphabeta/CD19-depleted stem cell transplant. The sequence was collected from a female patient aged 2-9 years who had a stem cell transplant for aplastic anemia, so the T cells may come from the graft donor. The DNA of the CDR3 is TGTGCCAGCAGTCCCTGGACAGGGGGCGGCGAAGGCAATCAGCCCCAGCATTTT. It translates to CASSPWTGGGEGNQPQHF.